The clone carrying this T cell receptor beta chain was observed a handful of times. Its antigen is unknown. This sample stems from a study of CD8 T cells in ankylosing spondylitis. Study-wide results and limits: Disease-associated clonotypes exhibited CD8+ identity and were relatively infrequent in peripheral blood. Ankylosing spondylitis blood appeared to be characterized by a TCR beta motif of eight highly homologous variants. Matched synovial fluid from ankylosing spondylitis patients was reported to be enriched for disease-linked clones.

TCR beta libraries were made by quantitative 5'-RACE with molecular barcodes. MiXCR, applied by TCRdb to the 5' RACE reads, yields one record per CDR3 protein. The sample holds approximately 220,000 distinct CDR3 sequences, about 10% seen once. The CDR3 has 14 amino acids. The V end was cut by 3 bases, the J end by 0 bases, with 10 bases between. Germline CDR1 reads SQVTM; CDR2 reads ANQGSEA. The V gene is TRBV29-1, the J gene TRBJ2-3; D is unclear. The receptor was derived from a male donor with ankylosing spondylitis or in good health (not recorded which). Sequenced: blood, either unsorted or a sorted T cell fraction (not recorded which). The CDR3: CSVEKGASTDTQYF. The CDR3 DNA is TGCAGCGTTGAGAAGGGCGCTAGCACAGATACGCAGTATTTT.